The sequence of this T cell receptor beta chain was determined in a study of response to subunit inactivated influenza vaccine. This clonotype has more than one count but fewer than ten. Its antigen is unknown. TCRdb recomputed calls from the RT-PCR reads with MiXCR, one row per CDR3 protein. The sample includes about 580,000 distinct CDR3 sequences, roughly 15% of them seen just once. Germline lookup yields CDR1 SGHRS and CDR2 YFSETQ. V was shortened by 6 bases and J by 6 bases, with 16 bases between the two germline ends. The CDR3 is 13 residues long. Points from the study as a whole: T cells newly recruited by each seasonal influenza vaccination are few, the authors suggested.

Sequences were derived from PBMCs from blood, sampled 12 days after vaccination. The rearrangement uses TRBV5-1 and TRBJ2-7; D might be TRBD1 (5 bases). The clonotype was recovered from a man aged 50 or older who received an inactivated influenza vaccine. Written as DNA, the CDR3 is TGCGCCAGCAACTCGGACACGTTCGGCGAGCAGTACTTC. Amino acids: CASNSDTFGEQYF.